The sequence of this TCR beta chain was determined in a study of OX40 agonist ivuxolimab in advanced cancers. Study as a whole: Of mixed ages from about 23 to 90 and averaging 60 years, the group was just under 85% male.

Whole-study findings and limits: Clones of CD4+ and CD8+ blood T cells grew by week 6 at doses of 0.1 to 3.0 mg/kg. Averaged across samples, CD8+ T cells carried more expanded clones than CD4+ did.

Peripheral blood came from all dose cohorts at three timepoints. Sequencing was performed with immunoSEQ multiplex PCR; in TCRdb, only in-frame clones are kept and a portion is missing. The top ten hold over 11% of the sample, which has 74,000 or so clones, under 95% seen once. Notes on this clone: Its antigen is as yet unknown.

The CDR3 length is 15 residues. Per the germline V gene, CDR1 is SGHDT and CDR2 is YYEEEE. Trimming removed 4 bases from V and 1 base from J, with 14 bases in between. This sample comprised CD4+ or CD8+ T cells sorted from blood, obtained in a trial of the OX40 agonist ivuxolimab. The rearrangement uses TRBV5-6 and TRBJ1-2; D might be TRBD1 (5 bases). This TCR was sampled from an adult with an advanced solid tumor such as melanoma, head and neck, liver or kidney cancer. CDR3 sequence (DNA): TGTGCCAGCAGCCCGGGGACCCATGTTAACTATGGCTACACCTTC. This translates into CASSPGTHVNYGYTF.